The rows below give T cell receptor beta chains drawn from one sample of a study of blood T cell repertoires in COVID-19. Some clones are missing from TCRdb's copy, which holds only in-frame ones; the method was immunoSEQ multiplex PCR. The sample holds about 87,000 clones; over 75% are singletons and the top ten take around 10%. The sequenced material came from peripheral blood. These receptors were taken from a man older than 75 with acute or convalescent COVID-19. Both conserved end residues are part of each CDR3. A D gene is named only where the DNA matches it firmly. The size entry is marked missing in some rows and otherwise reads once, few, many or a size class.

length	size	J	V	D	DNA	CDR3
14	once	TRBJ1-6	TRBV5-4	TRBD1	TGTGCCAGCAGCTTGTGGGACAGGTATTCACCCCTCCACTTT	CASSLWDRYSPLHF
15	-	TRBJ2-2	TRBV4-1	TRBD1	TGCGCCAGCAGCCCCCGACAGGGAGACACCGGGGAGCTGTTTTTT	CASSPRQGDTGELFF
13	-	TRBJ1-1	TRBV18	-	TGTGCCAGCTCACTGCGGCGTGACACTGAAGCTTTCTTT	CASSLRRDTEAFF
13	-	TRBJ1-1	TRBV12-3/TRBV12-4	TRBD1	TGTGCCAGCAGTCAGACAGGGCTCACTGAAGCTTTCTTT	CASSQTGLTEAFF
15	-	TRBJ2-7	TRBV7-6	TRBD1	TGTGCCAGCAGCCCGAACAGGGGTGATTCCTACGAGCAGTACTTC	CASSPNRGDSYEQYF
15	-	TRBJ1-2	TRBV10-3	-	TGTGCCATCAGAGCCTCGAGTGATGCTAACTATGGCTACACCTTC	CAIRASSDANYGYTF
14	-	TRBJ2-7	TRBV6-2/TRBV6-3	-	TGTGCCAGCAGCTCGACAGGACCAACCTACGAGCAGTACTTC	CASSSTGPTYEQYF
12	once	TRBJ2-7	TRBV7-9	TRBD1	TGTGCCGCCGACAGGGTAGGCTACGAGCAGTACTTC	CAADRVGYEQYF
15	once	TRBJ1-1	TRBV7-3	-	TGTGCCAGCAGCTCACAAAAGGCAGGGCACACTGAAGCTTTCTTT	CASSSQKAGHTEAFF
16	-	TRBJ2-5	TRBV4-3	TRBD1	TGCGCCAGCAGCCAAGATCCCGGGACAGTCCAAGAGACCCAGTACTTC	CASSQDPGTVQETQYF
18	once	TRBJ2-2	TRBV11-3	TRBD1	TGTGCCAGCAGCCCAAGACAGGGTCCTAAACTGAACACCGGGGAGCTGTTTTTT	CASSPRQGPKLNTGELFF
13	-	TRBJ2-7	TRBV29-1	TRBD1	TGCAGCGTTGTCAGGGGGTATCGTGACGAGCAGTACTTC	CSVVRGYRDEQYF
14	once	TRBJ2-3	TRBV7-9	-	TGTGCCAGCACCCCGCGGGGCTTAACAGATACGCAGTATTTT	CASTPRGLTDTQYF
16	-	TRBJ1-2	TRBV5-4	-	TGTGCCAGCAGCTTGAAATGGCCCCAAGCTAACTATGGCTACACCTTC	CASSLKWPQANYGYTF
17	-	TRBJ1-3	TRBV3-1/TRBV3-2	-	TGTGCCAGCAGCCAAGGGGGCAGGGCGTTCTCTGGAAACACCATATATTTT	CASSQGGRAFSGNTIYF
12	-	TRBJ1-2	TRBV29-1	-	TGCAGCGTTGATGGGGGCGAGGATGGCTACACCTTC	CSVDGGEDGYTF
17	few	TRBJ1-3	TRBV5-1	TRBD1	TGCGCCAGCAGCTTGACCAGACAGGGTGACTCTGGAAACACCATATATTTT	CASSLTRQGDSGNTIYF
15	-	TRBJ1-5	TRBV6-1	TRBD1	TGTGCCAGCAGTGAATCCGGGACAGGGAATCAGCCCCAGCATTTT	CASSESGTGNQPQHF
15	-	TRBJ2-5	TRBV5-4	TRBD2	TGTGCCAGCAGCTTGGCTAGCGGGAGCTGGGAGACCCAGTACTTC	CASSLASGSWETQYF
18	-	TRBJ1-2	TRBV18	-	TGTGCCAGCTCACCACAGAATGGGCAGGTCAGCCCTAACTATGGCTACACCTTC	CASSPQNGQVSPNYGYTF
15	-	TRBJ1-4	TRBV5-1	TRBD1	TGCGCCAGCAGACAAAAGGGGGCCGCCAATGAAAAACTGTTTTTT	CASRQKGAANEKLFF
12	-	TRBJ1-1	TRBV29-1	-	TGCAGCGTTAACCAGGGCCCCACTGAAGCTTTCTTT	CSVNQGPTEAFF
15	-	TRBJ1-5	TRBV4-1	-	TGCGCCAGCAGCCAGTGGACAGAGAGCAATCAGCCCCAGCATTTT	CASSQWTESNQPQHF
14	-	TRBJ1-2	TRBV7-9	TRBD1	TGTGCCAGCAGCAGCGACAGGGGATACTATGGCTACACCTTC	CASSSDRGYYGYTF
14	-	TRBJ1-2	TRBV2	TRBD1	TGTGCCAGCAGTGGGGACAGCCTTAGGAATGGCTACACCTTC	CASSGDSLRNGYTF
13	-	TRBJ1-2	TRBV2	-	TGTGCCAGCAGTGTGGGAGGTCTTGATGGCTACACCTTC	CASSVGGLDGYTF
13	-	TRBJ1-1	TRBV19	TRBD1	TGTGCCAGTAAAACAGGGGCCAAGACTGAAGCTTTCTTT	CASKTGAKTEAFF
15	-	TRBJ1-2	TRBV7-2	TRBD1	TGTGCCAGCAGCCCTTACCCGACAGGGGCGGGTGGCTACACCTTC	CASSPYPTGAGGYTF
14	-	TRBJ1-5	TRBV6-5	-	TGTGCCAGCAGTTACTCGACTACCCACCAGCCCCAGCATTTT	CASSYSTTHQPQHF
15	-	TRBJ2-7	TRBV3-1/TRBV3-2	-	TGTGCCAGCAGCCAAGGCCAGGGAAACACCTACGAGCAGTACTTC	CASSQGQGNTYEQYF
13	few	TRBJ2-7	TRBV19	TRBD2	TGTGCCAGTAGTATCCGGGGAGGGTACGAGCAGTACTTC	CASSIRGGYEQYF
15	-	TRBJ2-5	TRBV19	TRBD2	TGTGCCAGTAGTATATCCCAGACTAGCGTAGAGACCCAGTACTTC	CASSISQTSVETQYF
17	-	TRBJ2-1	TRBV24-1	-	TGTGCCACCAGTGATACTACTACCCTCGGCTCCTACAATGAGCAGTTCTTC	CATSDTTTLGSYNEQFF
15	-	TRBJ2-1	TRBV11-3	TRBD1	TGTGCCAGCAGCTTAGACGGGACAGGGGTCGATGAGCAGTTCTTC	CASSLDGTGVDEQFF
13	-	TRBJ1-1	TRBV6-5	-	TGTGCCAGCAGTCGGGACATGAACACTGAAGCTTTCTTT	CASSRDMNTEAFF
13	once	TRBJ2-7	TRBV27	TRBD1	TGTGCCAGCAGTCGGGACAGGCCCTACGAGCAGTACTTC	CASSRDRPYEQYF
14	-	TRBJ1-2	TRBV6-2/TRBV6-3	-	TGTGCCAGCAGTTATTCCCAGGGCAACTATGGCTACACCTTC	CASSYSQGNYGYTF
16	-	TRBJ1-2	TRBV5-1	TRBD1	TGCGCCAGCAGCTTGGGGGACAGGTTGTTTACAAGTGGCTACACCTTC	CASSLGDRLFTSGYTF
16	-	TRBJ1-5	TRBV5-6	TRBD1	TGTGCCAGCAGCTTGATGACAGGGGCACCCAATCAGCCCCAGCATTTT	CASSLMTGAPNQPQHF
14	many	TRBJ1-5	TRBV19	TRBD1	TGTGCCAGTACCCTCACAGGGGGCAATCAGCCCCAGCATTTT	CASTLTGGNQPQHF
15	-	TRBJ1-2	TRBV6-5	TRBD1	TGTGCCAGCAGCCCCGGGACAGGGGGCGACTATGGCTACACCTTC	CASSPGTGGDYGYTF
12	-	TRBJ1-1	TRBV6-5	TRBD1	TGTGCCAGCAGCCCGGACAGGGGTAGCGCTTTCTTT	CASSPDRGSAFF
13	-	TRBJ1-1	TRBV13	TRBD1	TGTGCCAGCAGCTTAGGAGGGGGCCTGTTGGCTTTCTTT	CASSLGGGLLAFF
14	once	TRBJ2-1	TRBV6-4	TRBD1	TGTGCCAGCAGTGAACAGGGGGCAAGGAATGAGCAGTTCTTC	CASSEQGARNEQFF
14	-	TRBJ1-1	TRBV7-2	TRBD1	TGTGCCAGCAGCTCCACAGGGGGCGGGACTGAAGCTTTCTTT	CASSSTGGGTEAFF
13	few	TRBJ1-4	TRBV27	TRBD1	TGTGCCAGCAGTCCCCTCAGGGGGGAAAAACTGTTTTTT	CASSPLRGEKLFF
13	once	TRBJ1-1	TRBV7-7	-	TGTGCTAGCAGCTTCTCGAGGGACACTGAAGCTTTCTTT	CASSFSRDTEAFF
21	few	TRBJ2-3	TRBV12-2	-	TGTGCAAGTCGTTTACCCACTACAACTCACAGGGGATCGGGGAGAACAGATACGCAGTATTTT	CASRLPTTTHRGSGRTDTQYF
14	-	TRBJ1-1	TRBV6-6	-	TGTGCCAGCAGTTACTCGGAGGGGAACACTGAAGCTTTCTTT	CASSYSEGNTEAFF
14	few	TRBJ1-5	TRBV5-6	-	TGTGCCAGCAGCGGTGGGGGGGACCATCAGCCCCAGCATTTT	CASSGGGDHQPQHF
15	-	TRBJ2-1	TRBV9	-	TGTGCCAGCAGCCCCGATGTAGAGTCCTACAATGAGCAGTTCTTC	CASSPDVESYNEQFF
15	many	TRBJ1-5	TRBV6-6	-	TGTGCCAGCAGTTACCCGGAGGATAGCAATCAGCCCCAGCATTTT	CASSYPEDSNQPQHF
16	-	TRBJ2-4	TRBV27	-	TGTGCCAGCTCTCCTTCTGGGGAGATTTGGTTGAACATTCAGTACTTC	CASSPSGEIWLNIQYF
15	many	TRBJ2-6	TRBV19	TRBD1	TGTGCCAGTACCCGACAGGGGTGGGGGGCCAACGTCCTGACTTTC	CASTRQGWGANVLTF
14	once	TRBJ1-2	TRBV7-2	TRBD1	TGTGCCAGCAGCGGAGGGACAGGGAACTATGGCTACACCTTC	CASSGGTGNYGYTF
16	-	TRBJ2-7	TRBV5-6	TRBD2	TGTGCCAGCAGCTCGGATGCTAGCGGGAGGGAAACCGAGCAGTACTTC	CASSSDASGRETEQYF
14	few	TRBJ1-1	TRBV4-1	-	TGCGCCAGCAGCCAAGATCGGGATAACACTGAAGCTTTCTTT	CASSQDRDNTEAFF
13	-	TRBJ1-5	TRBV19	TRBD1	TGTGCCTCTACGGACAGGGACAATCAGCCCCAGCATTTT	CASTDRDNQPQHF